This T cell receptor beta chain was obtained from a study of shared clonotypes between healthy human individuals. The wider study: Donor composition was a couple of women and a few men, aged 18 to 49.

Germline V lookup: CDR1 GTSNPN, CDR2 SVGIG (reference sequence). This CDR3 spans 12 amino acids. The germline V and J ends were trimmed by 0 bases and 6 bases, with 9 bases remaining between them. Study observations and caveats: Blood was the only sampled material, and tissue repertoires likely differ. Relative to memory subsets, naive subsets generally showed larger estimated richness. All-four-donor shared clonotypes had higher generation probabilities than non-shared clonotypes did.

Some clones are missing from TCRdb's copy, which holds only in-frame ones; the method was immunoSEQ multiplex PCR. The data hold more than 1 million clones, with 75% to 85% observed a single time. Comments on this clone: The antigen is undetermined.

The rearrangement uses TRBV30 and TRBJ2-7; D not resolved. This TCR came from a man aged 18 to 35 in good health. Some clones in this sample may be carry-over from other donors' samples. Sequencing was performed on memory CD4+ T cells from PBMCs. Stated subset: CD45RA-negative fraction. CDR3 nucleotides: TGTGCCTGGAGTGTAAGCTGGGTCGAGCAGTACTTC. Translated, it gives CAWSVSWVEQYF.